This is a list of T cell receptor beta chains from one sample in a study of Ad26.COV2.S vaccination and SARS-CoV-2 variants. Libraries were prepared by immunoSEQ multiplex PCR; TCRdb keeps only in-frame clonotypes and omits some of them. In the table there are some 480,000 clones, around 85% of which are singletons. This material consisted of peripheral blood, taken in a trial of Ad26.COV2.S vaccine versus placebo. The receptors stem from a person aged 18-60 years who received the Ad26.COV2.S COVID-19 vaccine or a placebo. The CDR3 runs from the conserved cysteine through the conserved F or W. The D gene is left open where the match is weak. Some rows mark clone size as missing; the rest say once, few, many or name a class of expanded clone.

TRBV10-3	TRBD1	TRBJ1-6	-	TGTGCCATCAGTGTAGGGACAGGGGGCGATTCACCCCTCCACTTT	CAISVGTGGDSPLHF
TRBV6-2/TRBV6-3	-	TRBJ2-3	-	TGTGCCAGCAGTTCCCGGGGCACAGATACGCAGTATTTT	CASSSRGTDTQYF
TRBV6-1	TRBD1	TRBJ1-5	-	TGTGCCAGCAGTGGGGGTACCGGGACAGGACTTGGCAATCAGCCCCAGCATTTT	CASSGGTGTGLGNQPQHF
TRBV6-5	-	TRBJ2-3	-	TGTGCCAGCAGTCCTCTCCCACCCACTGGTACGCAGTATTTT	CASSPLPPTGTQYF
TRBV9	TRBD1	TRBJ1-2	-	TGTGCCAGCAGCGTTTCTCGACAGGGTGGCTATGGCTACACCTTC	CASSVSRQGGYGYTF
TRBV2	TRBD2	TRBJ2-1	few	TGTGCCAGCGGGGGGACTAGCGGGGGCCCCAATGAGCAGTTCTTC	CASGGTSGGPNEQFF
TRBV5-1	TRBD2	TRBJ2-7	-	TGCGCCAGCAGCCCGCGGGACTACAGCCCCTACGAGCAGTACTTC	CASSPRDYSPYEQYF
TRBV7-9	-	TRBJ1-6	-	TGTGCCAGCAGCTCTCGGACGGCTAGCTCCTATAATTCACCCCTCCACTTT	CASSSRTASSYNSPLHF
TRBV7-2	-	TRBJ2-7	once	TGTGCCAGCAGTCCCGGCTACGAGCAGTACTTC	CASSPGYEQYF
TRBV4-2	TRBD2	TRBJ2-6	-	TGTGCCAGCAGCCAACTAGCGGGCTCTGGGGCCAACGTCCTGACTTTC	CASSQLAGSGANVLTF
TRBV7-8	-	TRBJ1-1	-	TGTGCCAGCAGCCTCCTGTGGGAACCGAACACTGAAGCTTTCTTT	CASSLLWEPNTEAFF
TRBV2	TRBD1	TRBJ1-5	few	TGTGCCCGCTCGGCAGGGGGCAGGTATAGCAATCAGCCCCAGCATTTT	CARSAGGRYSNQPQHF
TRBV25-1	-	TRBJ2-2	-	TGTGCCAGCAGTGCGGACGGATACACCGGGGAGCTGTTTTTT	CASSADGYTGELFF
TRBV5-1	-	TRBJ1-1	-	TGCGCCAGCAGCTTGGCTCACGGGACATCTGAAGCTTTCTTT	CASSLAHGTSEAFF
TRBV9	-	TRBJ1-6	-	TGTGCCAGCAGCGGGGGGAACTATAATTCACCCCTCCACTTT	CASSGGNYNSPLHF
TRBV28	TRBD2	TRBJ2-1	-	TGTGCCAGCAGTTTAGCGGGAGATAGGGATGAGCAGTTCTTC	CASSLAGDRDEQFF
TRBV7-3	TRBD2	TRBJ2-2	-	TGTGCCAGCAGCTCACTAGCGGGAGGGCCGGTCGGGGAGCTGTTTTTT	CASSSLAGGPVGELFF
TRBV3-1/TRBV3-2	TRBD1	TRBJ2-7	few	TGTGCCAGCAGCTCCAGGGGGCCGGGCGAGCAGTACTTC	CASSSRGPGEQYF
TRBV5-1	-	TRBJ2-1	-	TGCGCCAGCAGCTTGGTGACTGTAGCCTCCTACAATGAGCAGTTCTTC	CASSLVTVASYNEQFF
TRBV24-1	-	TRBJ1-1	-	TGTGCCACCAGCACAGGGCTCCGCATGAACACTGAAGCTTTCTTT	CATSTGLRMNTEAFF
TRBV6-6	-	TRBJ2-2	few	TGTGCCAGCACCCCGGGTCCACGAAACACCGGGGAGCTGTTTTTT	CASTPGPRNTGELFF
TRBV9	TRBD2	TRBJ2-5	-	TGTGCCAGCAGCGAGGGTGGGAGGGTCGAGACCCAGTACTTC	CASSEGGRVETQYF
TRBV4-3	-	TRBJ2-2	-	TGCGCCAGCAGCCAAGATCAAAGGGGGGCTAACACCGGGGAGCTGTTTTTT	CASSQDQRGANTGELFF
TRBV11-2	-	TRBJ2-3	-	TGTGCCAGCAGCCTCTCCCCCCCCGTTCTGTATTTT	CASSLSPPVLYF
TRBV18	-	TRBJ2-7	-	TGTGCCAGCTCACCATTTCCAGGGGTCACGCTCACCTACGAGCAGTACTTC	CASSPFPGVTLTYEQYF
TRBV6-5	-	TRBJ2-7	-	TGTGCCAGCAAGGTTCTGGGGCCCCACTACGAGCAGTACTTC	CASKVLGPHYEQYF
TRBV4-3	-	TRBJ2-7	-	TGCGCCAGCAGCCAAGATTGGGGAGCGGGACAAGCCTACGAGCAGTACTTC	CASSQDWGAGQAYEQYF
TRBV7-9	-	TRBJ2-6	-	TGTGCCAGCAGCTCCCAGCTCAGGGGGGCCAACGTCCTGACTTTC	CASSSQLRGANVLTF
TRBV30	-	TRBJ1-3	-	TGTGCCTGGAGCTTAGGATTGGGAAACACCATATATTTT	CAWSLGLGNTIYF
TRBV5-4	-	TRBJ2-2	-	TGTGCCAGCAGCTTGTCGGCTAGCCGTACCGGGGAGCTGTTTTTT	CASSLSASRTGELFF
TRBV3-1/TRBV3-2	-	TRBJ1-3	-	TGTGCCAGCAGCCAAGATCCTCGCAGAAACACCATATATTTT	CASSQDPRRNTIYF
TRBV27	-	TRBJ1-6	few	TGTGCCAGCAGTTTAGGCAGGGCCAATAATTCACCCCTCCACTTT	CASSLGRANNSPLHF
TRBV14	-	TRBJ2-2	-	TGTGCCAGCAGCCAAGGCATTGCCACCGGGGAGCTGTTTTTT	CASSQGIATGELFF
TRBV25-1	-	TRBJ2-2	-	TGTGCCAGCAGGTTTCCAGGGAACACCGGGGAGCTGTTTTTT	CASRFPGNTGELFF
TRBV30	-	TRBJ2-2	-	TGTGCCTGGAACCCGTCTTGGAACACCGGGGAGCTGTTTTTT	CAWNPSWNTGELFF
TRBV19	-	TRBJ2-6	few	TGTGCCAGTAGTTCCGACGGTGGGGCCAACGTCCTGACTTTC	CASSSDGGANVLTF
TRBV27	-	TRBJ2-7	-	TGTGCCAGCAGTTTGGGCAGTAAAAACGAGCAGTACTTC	CASSLGSKNEQYF
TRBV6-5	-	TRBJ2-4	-	TGTGCCAGCGGCGACAGGTCTGGTGAGGGGATTCAGTACTTC	CASGDRSGEGIQYF
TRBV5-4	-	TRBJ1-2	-	TGTGCCAGCAGCCTGGGGGACGGGGAGGGTTGGCTCTACACCTTC	CASSLGDGEGWLYTF
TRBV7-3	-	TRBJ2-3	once	TGTGCCAGCAGCCTTAGCGGAAGCATGGCAGATACGCAGTATTTT	CASSLSGSMADTQYF
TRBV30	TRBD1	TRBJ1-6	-	TGTGCCTGGGACGGGACAGGGGAATCACCCCTCCACTTT	CAWDGTGESPLHF
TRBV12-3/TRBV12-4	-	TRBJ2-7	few	TGTGCCAGCAGTTTAGCTGGGGGAACCGAGCAGTACTTC	CASSLAGGTEQYF
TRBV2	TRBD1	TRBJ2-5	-	TGTGCCAGCAGTCCTGGACAGGAAGAGACCCAGTACTTC	CASSPGQEETQYF
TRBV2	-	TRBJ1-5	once	TGTGCCAGCAGTCACCGGACGGGTCAGCCCCAGCATTTT	CASSHRTGQPQHF
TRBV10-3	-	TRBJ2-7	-	TGTGCCATCAGTGAAAGGGTCGAGCAGTACTTC	CAISERVEQYF
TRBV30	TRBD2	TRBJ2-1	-	TGTGCCTGGATGCAACTAGCGGGGAGCTCCTACAATGAGCAGTTCTTC	CAWMQLAGSSYNEQFF
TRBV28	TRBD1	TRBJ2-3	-	TGTTCGACAGGGTTCGCGCTCACAGATACGCAGTATTTT	CSTGFALTDTQYF
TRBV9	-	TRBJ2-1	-	TGTGCCAGCAGCGGGGGTAGCGAATACAATGAGCAGTTCTTC	CASSGGSEYNEQFF
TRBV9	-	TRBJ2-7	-	TGTGCCAGCAGCCCACCTATAAACGGGGACTCCTACGAGCAGTACTTC	CASSPPINGDSYEQYF
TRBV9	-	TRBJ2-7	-	TGTGCCAGCAGCGTAGGTGGTCTAGCGAGCCTTTACGAGCAGTACTTC	CASSVGGLASLYEQYF
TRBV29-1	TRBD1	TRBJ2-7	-	TGCAGCGTTGAGCAACAGGGGGCGAGCGAGCAGTACTTC	CSVEQQGASEQYF
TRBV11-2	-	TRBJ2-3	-	TGTGCCAGCAGCTTAGCGGGGGATACGCAGTATTTT	CASSLAGDTQYF
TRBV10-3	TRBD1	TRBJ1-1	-	TGTGCCATCAGCACAGGGGTTGGAACTGAAGCTTTCTTT	CAISTGVGTEAFF
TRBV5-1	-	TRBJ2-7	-	TGCGCCAGCAGCTCCACAGGAAAATCCTACGAGCAGTACTTC	CASSSTGKSYEQYF